These T cell receptor beta chains were read from a single sample in a study of cytomegalovirus exposure and HLA in healthy donors. Some clones are missing from TCRdb's copy, which holds only in-frame ones; the method was immunoSEQ multiplex PCR. This table has about 180,000 clones, 76% appearing once. The sample taken for sequencing was PBMCs. The receptors were gathered from a woman aged 30 to 39 in good health and CMV-seropositive. The CDR3 runs from the conserved cysteine through the conserved F or W. Fields, in order: V gene, D gene, clone size, J gene, CDR3 protein, CDR3 DNA. A D gene is named only where the DNA matches it firmly. Some rows mark clone size as missing; the rest say once, few, many or name a class of expanded clone.

V: TRBV29-1; D: TRBD1; size: -; J: TRBJ2-1; CDR3: CSVEGKDQGDNEQFF; DNA: TGCAGCGTTGAAGGAAAGGATCAGGGGGACAATGAGCAGTTCTTC
V: TRBV5-6; D: TRBD1; size: -; J: TRBJ1-2; CDR3: CASSWKDRGYYGYTF; DNA: TGTGCCAGCAGCTGGAAGGACAGGGGATACTATGGCTACACCTTC
V: TRBV7-9; D: -; size: -; J: TRBJ2-5; CDR3: CASSLDLGLIAEETQYF; DNA: TGTGCCAGCAGCTTAGACCTCGGACTAATCGCCGAAGAGACCCAGTACTTC
V: TRBV7-8; D: -; size: -; J: TRBJ1-2; CDR3: CASSPRPAGPIPYGYTF; DNA: TGTGCCAGCAGCCCCCGTCCGGCGGGTCCTATCCCCTATGGCTACACCTTC
V: TRBV12-5; D: -; size: -; J: TRBJ2-2; CDR3: CASGSDGGGGTGELFF; DNA: TGTGCTAGTGGTTCGGATGGGGGCGGTGGGACCGGGGAGCTGTTTTTT
V: TRBV7-8; D: TRBD1; size: -; J: TRBJ2-3; CDR3: CASSSGGATDTQYF; DNA: TGTGCCAGCAGCTCAGGGGGAGCCACAGATACGCAGTATTTT
V: TRBV6-6; D: -; size: -; J: TRBJ2-7; CDR3: CASSYSRSTGDEQYF; DNA: TGTGCCAGCAGTTACTCGAGATCGACAGGAGACGAGCAGTACTTC
V: TRBV7-2; D: -; size: -; J: TRBJ1-1; CDR3: CASSLVKNRDEAFF; DNA: TGTGCCAGCAGCTTAGTAAAGAACCGGGATGAAGCTTTCTTT
V: TRBV27; D: -; size: few; J: TRBJ1-1; CDR3: CASSFRYMNTEAFF; DNA: TGTGCCAGCAGTTTCCGTTACATGAACACTGAAGCTTTCTTT
V: TRBV28; D: TRBD1; size: -; J: TRBJ2-7; CDR3: CASSSGQTSYEQYF; DNA: TGTGCCAGCAGTTCGGGACAGACCTCCTACGAGCAGTACTTC
V: TRBV28; D: -; size: few; J: TRBJ2-4; CDR3: CASRQMQGRVGKNIQYF; DNA: TGTGCCAGCAGGCAAATGCAGGGCAGGGTGGGCAAAAACATTCAGTACTTC
V: TRBV9; D: TRBD1; size: -; J: TRBJ1-1; CDR3: CASGPGGSRDTEAFF; DNA: TGTGCCAGCGGCCCAGGGGGCAGTCGGGACACTGAAGCTTTCTTT
V: TRBV20-1; D: TRBD2; size: few; J: TRBJ2-7; CDR3: CSAVREGEQYF; DNA: TGCAGTGCCGTCAGGGAGGGCGAGCAGTACTTC
V: TRBV12-2; D: -; size: -; J: TRBJ1-2; CDR3: CASRFGQDYGYTF; DNA: TGTGCAAGTCGCTTTGGACAGGACTATGGCTACACCTTC
V: TRBV27; D: TRBD2; size: -; J: TRBJ2-3; CDR3: CASSLGGGLAYTDTQYF; DNA: TGTGCCAGCAGTTTAGGGGGAGGGCTAGCTTACACAGATACGCAGTATTTT
V: TRBV6-1; D: TRBD1; size: once; J: TRBJ1-5; CDR3: CASSQGGERNQPQHF; DNA: TGTGCCAGCAGCCAGGGGGGTGAACGCAATCAGCCCCAGCATTTT
V: TRBV15; D: -; size: few; J: TRBJ2-5; CDR3: CATSRDRTGQETQYF; DNA: TGTGCCACCAGCAGAGATCGAACGGGCCAAGAGACCCAGTACTTC
V: TRBV27; D: -; size: -; J: TRBJ2-1; CDR3: CASSLSPENEQFF; DNA: TGTGCCAGCAGTTTATCACCAGAAAATGAGCAGTTCTTC
V: TRBV10-3; D: TRBD2; size: -; J: TRBJ2-7; CDR3: CAISGSGGQSAYEQYF; DNA: TGTGCCATCAGTGGCTCGGGAGGTCAGTCGGCCTACGAGCAGTACTTC
V: TRBV7-9; D: TRBD1; size: -; J: TRBJ2-7; CDR3: CASSDTSGTGNEQYF; DNA: TGTGCCAGCAGCGATACCTCCGGGACAGGGAACGAGCAGTACTTC
V: TRBV19; D: TRBD1; size: -; J: TRBJ2-2; CDR3: CASSPRGLGGELFF; DNA: TGTGCCAGTAGTCCCAGGGGGCTTGGCGGGGAGCTGTTTTTT
V: TRBV9; D: -; size: once; J: TRBJ1-2; CDR3: CASSPRDSGYTF; DNA: TGTGCCAGCAGCCCGCGGGACTCAGGCTACACCTTC
V: TRBV14; D: TRBD1; size: -; J: TRBJ1-4; CDR3: CASKGTGTEKLFF; DNA: TGTGCCAGCAAAGGGACAGGGACTGAAAAACTGTTTTTT
V: TRBV19; D: TRBD1; size: few; J: TRBJ1-1; CDR3: CASRPWTGEITEAFF; DNA: TGTGCCAGTAGGCCTTGGACAGGGGAGATCACTGAAGCTTTCTTT
V: TRBV30; D: TRBD2; size: -; J: TRBJ2-3; CDR3: CAWSQLAGDTQYF; DNA: TGTGCCTGGAGTCAACTAGCGGGAGATACGCAGTATTTT
V: TRBV7-7; D: TRBD1; size: -; J: TRBJ1-3; CDR3: CASSSGDRAGNTIYF; DNA: TGTGCCAGCAGCTCTGGCGACAGGGCTGGAAACACCATATATTTT
V: TRBV7-8; D: -; size: -; J: TRBJ2-4; CDR3: CASSSQRVGLAKNIQYF; DNA: TGTGCCAGCAGCTCACAGCGGGTGGGTCTAGCCAAAAACATTCAGTACTTC
V: TRBV29-1; D: -; size: -; J: TRBJ1-2; CDR3: CSVGFLRGLENGYTF; DNA: TGCAGCGTTGGATTTCTGAGGGGACTAGAGAATGGCTACACCTTC
V: TRBV5-1; D: TRBD1; size: -; J: TRBJ1-6; CDR3: CASSPDRPNSPLHF; DNA: TGCGCCAGCAGCCCGGACAGGCCGAATTCACCCCTCCACTTT
V: TRBV7-2; D: -; size: -; J: TRBJ2-6; CDR3: CASSFRQVQRANVLTF; DNA: TGTGCCAGCAGCTTCCGACAGGTGCAAAGGGCCAACGTCCTGACTTTC
V: TRBV7-9; D: TRBD1; size: -; J: TRBJ1-3; CDR3: CASSPVEGAPGNTIYF; DNA: TGTGCCAGCAGCCCTGTTGAGGGGGCGCCGGGAAACACCATATATTTT
V: TRBV27; D: TRBD2; size: -; J: TRBJ2-7; CDR3: CASSETSGTTAYEQYF; DNA: TGTGCCAGCAGTGAAACTTCCGGGACTACCGCCTACGAGCAGTACTTC
V: TRBV6-5; D: TRBD1; size: -; J: TRBJ2-5; CDR3: CATTGDRGFGGTQYF; DNA: TGTGCCACAACGGGGGACAGGGGATTTGGGGGGACCCAGTACTTC
V: TRBV6-1; D: -; size: once; J: TRBJ1-4; CDR3: CASSRPGVAYEKLFF; DNA: TGTGCCAGCAGCCGCCCGGGGGTGGCGTACGAAAAACTGTTTTTT
V: TRBV4-3; D: TRBD2; size: -; J: TRBJ2-3; CDR3: CASSQDGLGDTQYF; DNA: TGCGCCAGCAGCCAAGATGGACTAGGAGATACGCAGTATTTT
V: TRBV4-1; D: -; size: -; J: TRBJ2-7; CDR3: CASSQAPGRYEQYF; DNA: TGCGCCAGCAGCCAAGCCCCGGGTAGGTACGAGCAGTACTTC
V: TRBV28; D: -; size: -; J: TRBJ2-2; CDR3: CASSPSTHLNTGELFF; DNA: TGTGCCAGCAGTCCCTCGACACACCTGAACACCGGGGAGCTGTTTTTT
V: TRBV7-3; D: TRBD1; size: -; J: TRBJ2-3; CDR3: CASSYEYGTGSTDTQYF; DNA: TGTGCCAGCAGCTACGAGTATGGGACAGGTAGCACAGATACGCAGTATTTT
V: TRBV28; D: TRBD1; size: -; J: TRBJ2-2; CDR3: CASLNGAGTANTGELFF; DNA: TGTGCCAGTTTGAACGGGGCCGGGACAGCGAACACCGGGGAGCTGTTTTTT
V: TRBV19; D: TRBD2; size: -; J: TRBJ2-4; CDR3: CASSTGGRDIQYF; DNA: TGTGCCAGTAGTACGGGGGGGCGTGACATTCAGTACTTC
V: TRBV4-2; D: TRBD1; size: -; J: TRBJ2-7; CDR3: CASSSTGFLRNYEQYF; DNA: TGTGCCAGCAGCTCGACAGGGTTTTTACGGAACTACGAGCAGTACTTC
V: TRBV19; D: -; size: -; J: TRBJ1-5; CDR3: CASRMGPRSNQPQHF; DNA: TGTGCCAGTAGGATGGGGCCGCGAAGCAATCAGCCCCAGCATTTT
V: TRBV5-1; D: -; size: -; J: TRBJ1-5; CDR3: CASSLGGRHSNQPQHF; DNA: TGCGCCAGCAGCTTGGGGGGCCGACATAGCAATCAGCCCCAGCATTTT
V: TRBV19; D: -; size: few; J: TRBJ1-5; CDR3: CASTQDRINHQPQHF; DNA: TGTGCCAGTACGCAAGACAGGATAAATCATCAGCCCCAGCATTTT
V: TRBV5-4; D: TRBD1; size: -; J: TRBJ1-3; CDR3: CASSLISGAQGFGNTIYF; DNA: TGTGCCAGCAGCTTGATTAGCGGAGCACAGGGGTTCGGAAACACCATATATTTT